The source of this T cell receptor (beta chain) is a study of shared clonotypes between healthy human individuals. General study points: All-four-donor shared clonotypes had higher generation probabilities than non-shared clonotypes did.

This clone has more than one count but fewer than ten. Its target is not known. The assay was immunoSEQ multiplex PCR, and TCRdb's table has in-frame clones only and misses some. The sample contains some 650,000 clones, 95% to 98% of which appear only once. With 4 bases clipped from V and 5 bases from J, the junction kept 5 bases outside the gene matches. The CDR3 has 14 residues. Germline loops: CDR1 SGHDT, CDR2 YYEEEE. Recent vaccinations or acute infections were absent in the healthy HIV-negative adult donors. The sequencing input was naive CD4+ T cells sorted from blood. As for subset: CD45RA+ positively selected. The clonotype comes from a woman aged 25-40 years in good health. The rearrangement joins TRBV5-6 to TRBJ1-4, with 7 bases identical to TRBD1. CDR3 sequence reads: CASSQTGWNEKLFF. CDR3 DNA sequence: TGTGCCAGCAGCCAGACAGGGTGGAATGAAAAACTGTTTTTT. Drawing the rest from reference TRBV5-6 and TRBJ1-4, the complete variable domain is DAGVTQSPTHLIKTRGQQVTLRCSPKSGHDTVSWYQQALGQGPQFIFQYYEEEERQRGNFPDRFSGHQFPNYSSELNVNALLLGDSALYLCASSQTGWNEKLFFGSGTQLSVL.